This T cell receptor beta chain was sequenced for a study of shared clonotypes between healthy human individuals. The study, taken as a whole, reports: Relative to memory subsets, naive subsets generally showed larger estimated richness.

About this clone itself: Its antigen remains unknown.

Using immunoSEQ multiplex PCR, the repertoire was profiled, and TCRdb retains in-frame clones only, with some absent. The sample lists approximately 2.5 million clones, approximately 90% occurring once. The V segment lost 4 bases and the J segment 4 bases; nucleotides outside the gene matches: 12. This CDR3 has 18 residues. CDR1 and CDR2 from the germline V gene are KGHSH and LQKENI. The source is a man between 18 and 35 years old in good health. Material: naive CD4+ T cells sorted from blood. This sample's subset: CD45RA+ positively selected. This chain connects TRBV18 to TRBJ2-2, with 10 bases identical to TRBD1. The CDR3 DNA sequence: TGTGCCAGCTCACGCCTACTACCGGGACAGGGGAGCACCGGGGAGCTGTTTTTT. Its protein product is CASSRLLPGQGSTGELFF.